The 16 T cell receptor beta chains reported below all come from one sample, sequenced in a study of T-cell memory formation after mild COVID-19 (dated by TCRdb to the early 2020s). The library was made by 5' RACE. Sequencing instrument: Illumina NovaSeq 6000. TCRdb reprocessed the public reads (quality trimming at Q25 with fastp, clone calling with MiXCR) and kept in-frame beta chains. Identical CDR3 proteins give one entry, which carries the most common genes and DNA. This sample is represented by tens of thousands of distinct CDR3 sequences; about 7.1% of them were singletons. About 1.5% of the sample lies in the top ten. Sequenced: PBMCs or a T cell subset sorted from them (not recorded which). Receptors originate from a man between 18 and 35 years old who had mild COVID-19 (a few samples of this study predate the infection). The sample titles of this study are shuffled in the database, so cell type and time point are left out; the donor was told from shared clones.

This clonotype was seen repeatedly, ten times or more. The rearrangement links TRBV3-1 to TRBJ2-5; 8 nucleotides match TRBD2. Germline lookup yields CDR1 LGHDT and CDR2 YNNKEL (reference sequence). V was pared by 4 bases and J by 5 bases, with 3 bases of the junction left unmatched. This CDR3 spans 13 amino acids. The CDR3 DNA is TGTGCCAGCAGCCTTCGACTAGCGGAGACCCAGTACTTC. Encoded protein: CASSLRLAETQYF.

This clonotype was observed a few times. CDR3 sequence reads: CASSLAGDSETQYF. The CDR3 region has the DNA TGTGCCAGCAGCTTAGCAGGGGACTCGGAGACCCAGTACTTC. The V call is TRBV7-2, the J call TRBJ2-5, with D possibly TRBD2 on 6 matching bases. CDR3 length: 14 amino acids. Germline V gene lookup returns CDR1 SGHTA and CDR2 FQGNSA. The V end lost 0 bases, the J end lost 5 bases, and 10 bases lay between the germline ends.

In its sample, this clonotype was seen a few times. The rearrangement links TRBV6-6 to TRBJ2-5, with D uncertain. The ends were cut back, 2 bases at V and 5 bases at J, with 9 bases in the middle. The CDR3 spans 13 residues. CDR1 and CDR2 from the germline V gene are MNHNY and SVGAGI (reference sequence). CDR3 residues: CASSYVGPETQYF. CDR3 DNA: TGTGCCAGCAGTTACGTTGGACCGGAGACCCAGTACTTC.

This clonotype has just a few counts. V is TRBV30 and J is TRBJ1-5, with no clear D. Trimming pared 1 base from V and 3 bases from J, leaving 7 bases between. This CDR3 comprises 13 residues. CDR1 GTSNPN and CDR2 SVGIG come from the germline V gene (reference sequence). The CDR3 nucleotides read TGTGCCTGGAGTGGCGGTTTCAATCAGCCCCAGCATTTT. Encoded protein: CAWSGGFNQPQHF.

This clonotype was found a few times. The chain joins TRBV11-2 to TRBJ2-3; TRBD2 matches at 12 bases. The CDR3 spans 18 residues. V dropped 5 bases and J dropped 1; count of bases not matched to a gene: 10. The germline gives CDR1 SGHAT, CDR2 FQNNGV. The CDR3: CASSAASGGGLGTDTQYF. The CDR3 DNA reads TGTGCCAGCAGCGCCGCTAGCGGGGGGGGCTTGGGCACAGATACGCAGTATTTT.

The sample holds many counts of this clonotype. This chain uses TRBV4-1 with TRBJ1-2; a weak D match, TRBD1 (5 bases). The V end was cut by 2 bases, the J end by 3 bases, with 13 bases between. Germline loops: CDR1 MGHRA, CDR2 YSYEKL. The CDR3 is 15 amino acids. The CDR3 loop is CASSQKEGVDYGYTF. For the CDR3, the DNA is TGCGCCAGCAGCCAAAAAGAAGGGGTGGACTATGGCTACACCTTC.

Many counts were recorded for this clonotype. The chain combines TRBV18 with TRBJ2-3; D not certain. V was clipped by 6 bases and J by 7 bases, with 14 bases between them. CDR1 and CDR2 from the germline V gene are KGHSH and LQKENI. The CDR3 is 13 amino acids. CDR3 sequence: CASSQAELNTQYF. CDR3 coding DNA: TGTGCCAGCTCCCAAGCCGAGTTGAATACGCAGTATTTT.

V and J are TRBV27 and TRBJ1-1; the D is unclear. Trimming took off 9 bases at V and 4 bases at J, with 18 bases between the two ends. Germline V CDR1 and CDR2: MNHEY, SMNVEV (reference sequence). The CDR3 consists of 14 residues. The DNA of the CDR3 is TGTGCCAGTAGTCTTCGAGGTGGTAGCACTGAAGCTTTCTTT. It is translated as CASSLRGGSTEAFF.

This sequence joins TRBV11-2 and TRBJ2-5; a possible D gene is TRBD2 (7 bases). Germline V gene sequence: CDR1 SGHAT, CDR2 FQNNGV. This CDR3 has 15 residues. Trimming took 5 bases from V and 5 from J, leaving 18 bases between them. The CDR3 reads CASSLPGRGGETQYF. CDR3 DNA sequence: TGTGCCAGCAGCCTCCCGGGAAGGGGGGGGGAGACCCAGTACTTC. Drawing the rest from reference TRBV11-2 and TRBJ2-5, the complete variable domain is EAGVAQSPRYKIIEKRQSVAFWCNPISGHATLYWYQQILGQGPKLLIQFQNNGVVDDSQLPKDRFSAERLKGVDSTLKIQPAKLEDSAVYLCASSLPGRGGETQYFGPGTRLLVL.

The chain has TRBV19 and TRBJ2-3, with a weak D call TRBD2 (5 bases). CDR3 length equals 15 residues. The ends were cut back, 5 bases at V and 0 bases at J, with 12 bases in the middle. Looked up from germline, CDR1 is LNHDA and CDR2 is SQIVND (reference sequence). The CDR3 loop is CASSRQGSSTDTQYF. CDR3 bases: TGTGCCAGTAGTCGGCAAGGGAGTAGCACAGATACGCAGTATTTT.

Ten or more counts support this clonotype. The chain carries TRBV7-2 and TRBJ2-3; 10 nucleotides line up with TRBD2. The CDR3 has 20 residues. The germline V gene has CDR1 SGHTA and CDR2 FQGNSA. V gave up 8 bases and J gave up 0 bases; unmatched junction bases: 20. The CDR3, as DNA: TGTGCCAGCGGAAACATAGCGGGGGGATTTACAAGGGCTAGCACAGATACGCAGTATTTT. Amino acid sequence: CASGNIAGGFTRASTDTQYF.

The chain recombines TRBV7-2 with TRBJ2-7; 8 bases map to TRBD1. V was pared by 3 bases and J by 7 bases, with 5 bases of the junction left unmatched. CDR3 length: 13 residues. The germline gives CDR1 SGHTA, CDR2 FQGNSA. In DNA, the CDR3 is TGTGCCAGCAGCTTTCAGGGGGCGAGGGAGCAGTACTTC. It is translated as CASSFQGAREQYF. Using reference TRBV7-2 and TRBJ2-7 for the parts outside the CDR3, the full variable domain is GAGVSQSPSNKVTEKGKDVELRCDPISGHTALYWYRQSLGQGLEFLIYFQGNSAPDKSGLPSDRFSAERTGGSVSTLTIQRTQQEDSAVYLCASSFQGAREQYFGPGTRLTVT.

There are a few counts of this clonotype. CDR3 sequence: CASSLGRGITGELFF. The CDR3 DNA follows: TGTGCCAGCAGCTTAGGCAGGGGAATAACCGGGGAGCTGTTTTTT. J is TRBJ2-2 and V is TRBV7-6; possible D gene TRBD1, 6 bases. The germline gives CDR1 SGHVS, CDR2 FNYEAQ. V was clipped by 1 base and J by 5 bases, with 11 bases between them. CDR3 length equals 15 residues.

The genes are TRBV12-3 or TRBV12-4 and TRBJ2-1, with 7 bases matching TRBD2. The V gene end was trimmed by 7 bases and the J gene end by 8 bases; junction bases not matched to a gene: 11. The CDR3 is 14 amino acids. CDR3 sequence reads: CASTHPGLSHEQFF. The CDR3, as DNA: TGTGCCAGCACCCACCCGGGACTAAGCCATGAGCAGTTCTTC.

This clonotype has a count of ten or more. J is TRBJ1-6 and V is TRBV5-1, with D possibly TRBD1 on 5 matching bases. The CDR3 consists of 14 residues. Trimming removed 0 bases at V and 8 bases at J, with 9 bases between. Germline V CDR1 and CDR2: SGHRS, YFSETQ. The DNA of the CDR3 is TGCGCCAGCAGCTTGGAGGGGAAGGATTCACCCCTCCACTTT. As protein: CASSLEGKDSPLHF.

This clonotype counts as medium-sized. The chain has TRBV7-9 and TRBJ2-5; D possibly uses TRBD1 or TRBD2 (5 bases each). The CDR3 extends over 14 amino acids. Trimming shortened V by 0 bases and J by 9 bases, and 14 bases separated the two germline ends. CDR1 and CDR2 from the germline V gene are SEHNR and FQNEAQ (reference sequence). The chain's CDR3 is CASSLATGTGPQYF. The DNA for the CDR3 is TGTGCCAGCAGCTTAGCCACCGGGACCGGCCCCCAGTACTTC.